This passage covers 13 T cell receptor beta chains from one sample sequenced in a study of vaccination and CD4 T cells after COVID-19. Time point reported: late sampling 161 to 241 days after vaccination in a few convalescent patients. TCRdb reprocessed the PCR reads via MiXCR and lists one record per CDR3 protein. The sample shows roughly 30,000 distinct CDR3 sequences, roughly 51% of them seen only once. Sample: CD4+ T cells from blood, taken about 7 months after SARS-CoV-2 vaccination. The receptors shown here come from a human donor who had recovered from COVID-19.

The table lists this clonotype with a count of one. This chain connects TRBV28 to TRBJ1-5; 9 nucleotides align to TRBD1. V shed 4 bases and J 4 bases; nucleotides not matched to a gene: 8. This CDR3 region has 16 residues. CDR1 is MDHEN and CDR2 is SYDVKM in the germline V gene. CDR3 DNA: TGTGCCAGCAGTTGGCCCTCCGGGACAGGGAATCAGCCCCAGCATTTT. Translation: CASSWPSGTGNQPQHF.

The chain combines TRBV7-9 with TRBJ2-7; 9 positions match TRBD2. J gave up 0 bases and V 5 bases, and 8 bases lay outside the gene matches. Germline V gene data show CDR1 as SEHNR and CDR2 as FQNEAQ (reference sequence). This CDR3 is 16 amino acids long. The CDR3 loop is CASSAHGGRASYEQYF. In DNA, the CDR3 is TGTGCCAGCAGCGCCCACGGCGGGAGGGCCTCCTACGAGCAGTACTTC. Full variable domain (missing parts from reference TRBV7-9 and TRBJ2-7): DTGVSQNPRHKITKRGQNVTFRCDPISEHNRLYWYRQTLGQGPEFLTYFQNEAQLEKSRLLSDRFSAERPKGSFSTLEIQRTEQGDSAMYLCASSAHGGRASYEQYFGPGTRLTVT.

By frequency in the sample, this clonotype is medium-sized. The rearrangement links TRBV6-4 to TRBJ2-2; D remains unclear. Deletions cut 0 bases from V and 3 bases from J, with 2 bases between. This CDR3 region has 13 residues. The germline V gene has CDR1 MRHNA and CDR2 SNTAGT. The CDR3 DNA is TGTGCCAGCAGTGACTCCGACACCGGGGAGCTGTTTTTT. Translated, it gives CASSDSDTGELFF.

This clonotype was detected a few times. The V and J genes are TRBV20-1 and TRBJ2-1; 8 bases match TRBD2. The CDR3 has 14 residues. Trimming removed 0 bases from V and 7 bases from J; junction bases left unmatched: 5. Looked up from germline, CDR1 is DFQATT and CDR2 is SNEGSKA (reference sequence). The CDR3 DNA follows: TGCAGTGCTAGAGATGCGCGGGAGGTAAATGAGCAGTTCTTC. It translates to CSARDAREVNEQFF.

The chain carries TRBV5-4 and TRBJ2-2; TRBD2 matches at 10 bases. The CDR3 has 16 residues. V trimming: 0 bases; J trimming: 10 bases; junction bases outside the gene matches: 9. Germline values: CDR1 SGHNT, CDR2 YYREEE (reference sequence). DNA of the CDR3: TGTGCCAGCAGCTTGGTTCCAGCGGGAGGGACGGCGGAGCTGTTTTTT. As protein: CASSLVPAGGTAELFF.

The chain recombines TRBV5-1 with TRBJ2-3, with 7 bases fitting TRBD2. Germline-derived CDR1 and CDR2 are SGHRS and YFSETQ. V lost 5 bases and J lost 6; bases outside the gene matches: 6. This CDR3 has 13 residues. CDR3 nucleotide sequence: TGCGCCAGCAGTCAAAGCGGGATGGATACGCAGTATTTT. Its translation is CASSQSGMDTQYF.

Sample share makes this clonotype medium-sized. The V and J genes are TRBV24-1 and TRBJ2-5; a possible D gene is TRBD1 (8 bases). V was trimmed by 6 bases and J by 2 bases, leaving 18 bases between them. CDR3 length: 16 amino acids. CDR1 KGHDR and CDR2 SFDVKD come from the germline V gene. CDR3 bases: TGTGCCACCAGTTTGGGAGGGGACAGGCTTCAAGAGACCCAGTACTTC. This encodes CATSLGGDRLQETQYF.

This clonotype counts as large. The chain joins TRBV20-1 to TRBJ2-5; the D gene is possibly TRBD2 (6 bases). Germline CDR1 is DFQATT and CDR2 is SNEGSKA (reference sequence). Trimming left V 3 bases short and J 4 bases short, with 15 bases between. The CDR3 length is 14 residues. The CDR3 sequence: CSARASEFRETQYF. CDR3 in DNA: TGCAGTGCTAGGGCTAGCGAGTTTCGAGAGACCCAGTACTTC.

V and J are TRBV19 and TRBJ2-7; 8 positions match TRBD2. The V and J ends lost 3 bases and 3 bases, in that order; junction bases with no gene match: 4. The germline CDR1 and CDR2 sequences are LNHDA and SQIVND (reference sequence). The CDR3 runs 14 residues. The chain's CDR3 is CASSMGTSFYEQYF. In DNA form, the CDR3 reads TGTGCCAGTAGTATGGGGACTAGTTTCTACGAGCAGTACTTC. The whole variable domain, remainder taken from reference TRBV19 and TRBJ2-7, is DGGITQSPKYLFRKEGQNVTLSCEQNLNHDAMYWYRQDPGQGLRLIYYSQIVNDFQKGDIAEGYSVSREKKESFPLTVTSAQKNPTAFYLCASSMGTSFYEQYFGPGTRLTVT.

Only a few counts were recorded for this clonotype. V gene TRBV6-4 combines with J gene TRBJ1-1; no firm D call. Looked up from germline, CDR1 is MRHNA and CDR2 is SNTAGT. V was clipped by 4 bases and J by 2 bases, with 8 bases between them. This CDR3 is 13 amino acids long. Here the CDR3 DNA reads TGTGCCAGCAGTGTTCGCACCAACACTGAAGCTTTCTTT. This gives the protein CASSVRTNTEAFF.

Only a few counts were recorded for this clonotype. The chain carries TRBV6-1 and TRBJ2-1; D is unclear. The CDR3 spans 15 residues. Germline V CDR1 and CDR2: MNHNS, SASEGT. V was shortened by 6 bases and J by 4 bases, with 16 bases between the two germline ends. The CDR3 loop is CASSPYWTDYNEQFF. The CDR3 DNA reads TGTGCCAGCAGCCCCTACTGGACCGATTACAATGAGCAGTTCTTC.

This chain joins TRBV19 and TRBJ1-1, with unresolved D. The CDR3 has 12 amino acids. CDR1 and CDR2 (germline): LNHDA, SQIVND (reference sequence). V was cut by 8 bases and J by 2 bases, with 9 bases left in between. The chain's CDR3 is CASGRPNTEAFF. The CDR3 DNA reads TGTGCCAGTGGCCGGCCCAACACTGAAGCTTTCTTT.

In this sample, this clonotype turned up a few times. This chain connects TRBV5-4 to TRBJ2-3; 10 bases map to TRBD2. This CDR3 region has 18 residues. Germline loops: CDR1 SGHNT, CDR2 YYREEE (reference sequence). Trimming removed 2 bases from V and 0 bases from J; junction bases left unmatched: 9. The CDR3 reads CASSFSGRANPSTDTQYF. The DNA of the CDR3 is TGTGCCAGCAGCTTCAGCGGGAGGGCCAACCCTAGCACAGATACGCAGTATTTT.